These 29 T cell receptor beta chains were all obtained from the same sample, sequenced in a study of blood T cell repertoires in COVID-19. Libraries were prepared by immunoSEQ multiplex PCR; TCRdb keeps only in-frame clonotypes and omits some of them. The sample lists 250,000 to 300,000 clones; roughly nine tenths were seen once. The sequenced material came from peripheral blood. The receptors originated from a woman aged 30 to 39 with COVID-19, enrolled during active disease.

V gene TRBV7-9 combines with J gene TRBJ2-1, with 8 bases identical to TRBD2. V lost 5 bases and J lost 4; bases outside the gene matches: 10. The length of the CDR3 is 16 residues. Germline V lookup: CDR1 SEHNR, CDR2 FQNEAQ (reference sequence). The CDR3 nucleotides read TGTGCCAGCAGCAACGCGGCGGGGGGCCTGTACAATGAGCAGTTCTTC. Protein sequence: CASSNAAGGLYNEQFF. The full variable domain, with the rest looked up from reference TRBV7-9 and TRBJ2-1, is DTGVSQNPRHKITKRGQNVTFRCDPISEHNRLYWYRQTLGQGPEFLTYFQNEAQLEKSRLLSDRFSAERPKGSFSTLEIQRTEQGDSAMYLCASSNAAGGLYNEQFFGPGTRLTVL.

This clone appeared a few times. V and J are TRBV7-9 and TRBJ2-2, with D maybe TRBD2 (6 bases). CDR1 and CDR2 (germline): SEHNR, FQNEAQ (reference sequence). Trimming shortened V by 2 bases and J by 6 bases, and 13 bases separated the two germline ends. This CDR3 is built from 15 residues. This CDR3 reads CASSLLYGEAGELFF. The DNA for the CDR3 is TGTGCCAGCAGCTTACTTTACGGGGAGGCCGGGGAGCTGTTTTTT.

This clone appeared a single time. The chain joins TRBV2 to TRBJ2-7; TRBD1 aligns across 9 bases. CDR3 length: 16 amino acids. Germline loops: CDR1 SNHLY, CDR2 FYNNEI. V lost 2 bases, J lost 6 bases, and 11 bases stayed unmatched. CDR3 in amino acids: CASSESPGTGMGEQYF. In DNA, the CDR3 is TGTGCCAGCAGTGAATCTCCCGGGACAGGGATGGGCGAGCAGTACTTC.

This sequence joins TRBV6-5 and TRBJ1-2, with 7 bases identical to TRBD1. This CDR3 has 14 residues. After removal of 5 bases from V and 4 bases from J, the junction contained 7 bases not matched to a gene. Germline CDR1 is MNHEY and CDR2 is SVGAGI. The CDR3 is CASSLTGVGYGYTF. As DNA, the CDR3 is TGTGCCAGCAGTCTAACAGGGGTTGGCTATGGCTACACCTTC.

The chain combines TRBV28 with TRBJ2-1, with D tentatively TRBD2 (5 bases). The CDR3 totals 14 residues. Trimming pared 4 bases from V and 6 bases from J, leaving 13 bases between. CDR1 MDHEN and CDR2 SYDVKM come from the germline V gene. The CDR3 protein is CASSYGLSPNEQFF. In DNA form, the CDR3 reads TGTGCCAGCAGTTACGGACTCTCCCCCAATGAGCAGTTCTTC.

The count of this clone is one. The genes are TRBV2 and TRBJ1-2; 7 nucleotides align to TRBD1. J was trimmed by 4 bases and V by 7 bases; bases with no gene match: 3. This CDR3 region has 12 residues. Germline assignment: CDR1 SNHLY and CDR2 FYNNEI. The CDR3 protein is CASMQGVYGYTF. The CDR3 DNA is TGTGCCAGCATGCAGGGGGTCTATGGCTACACCTTC.

V gene TRBV5-1 combines with J gene TRBJ2-7; the D gene is possibly TRBD1 (5 bases). Trimming pared 0 bases from V and 3 bases from J, leaving 10 bases between. This CDR3 region has 14 residues. The V gene's germline CDR1 is SGHRS and CDR2 YFSETQ. CDR3 protein: CASSLAGFGYEQYF. The CDR3 coding sequence is TGCGCCAGCAGCTTGGCAGGGTTTGGCTACGAGCAGTACTTC.

This chain joins TRBV9 and TRBJ1-1; D not certain. Per the germline V gene, CDR1 is SGDLS and CDR2 is YYNGEE. V gave up 3 bases and J gave up 1 base, with 13 bases separating them. The CDR3 sequence is 15 residues long. The CDR3 nucleotides are TGTGCCAGCAGCGCATACCGACTATCGAACACTGAAGCTTTCTTT. Translating gives CASSAYRLSNTEAFF. Full variable domain (rest looked up from reference TRBV9 and TRBJ1-1): DSGVTQTPKHLITATGQRVTLRCSPRSGDLSVYWYQQSLDQGLQFLIQYYNGEERAKGNILERFSAQQFPDLHSELNLSSLELGDSALYFCASSAYRLSNTEAFFGQGTRLTVV.

The V and J genes are TRBV5-8 and TRBJ2-7, with TRBD2 matching 7 bases. The CDR3 sequence is 15 residues long. The V segment lost 0 bases and the J segment 0 bases; nucleotides outside the gene matches: 3. Germline values: CDR1 SGHTS, CDR2 YDEGEE. CDR3 sequence reads: CASSLAGGTSYEQYF. The DNA of the CDR3 is TGTGCCAGCAGCTTGGCGGGGGGAACCTCCTACGAGCAGTACTTC.

This rearrangement joins TRBV11-2 to TRBJ2-1; D uncertain. CDR1 SGHAT and CDR2 FQNNGV come from the germline V gene. CDR3 size: 15 residues. The V end lost 2 bases, the J end lost 0 bases, and 8 bases lay between the germline ends. In DNA, the CDR3 is TGTGCCAGCAGCTTACATGCTATCTCCTACAATGAGCAGTTCTTC. This sequence encodes CASSLHAISYNEQFF.

The V gene is TRBV6-2 or TRBV6-3, the J gene TRBJ1-6; 7 positions match TRBD1. Germline CDR1 MNHEY, CDR2 SVGEGT. V was clipped by 5 bases and J by 7 bases; unmatched bases: 5. CDR3 length equals 14 residues. The CDR3 loop is CASSGRGDNSPLHF. CDR3 nucleotide sequence: TGTGCCAGCAGTGGCAGGGGGGACAATTCACCCCTCCACTTT.

This clone has just one count. The V gene is TRBV19, the J gene TRBJ2-3, with D possibly TRBD2 on 6 matching bases. V was cut by 4 bases and J by 2 bases, with 19 bases left in between. The CDR3 contains 17 residues. Germline CDR1 LNHDA, CDR2 SQIVND (reference sequence). The CDR3 region is CASSTLRENTNTDTQYF. As DNA, the CDR3 is TGTGCCAGTAGTACACTCCGGGAGAATACGAACACAGATACGCAGTATTTT. The full variable domain, completed using reference TRBV19 and TRBJ2-3, is DGGITQSPKYLFRKEGQNVTLSCEQNLNHDAMYWYRQDPGQGLRLIYYSQIVNDFQKGDIAEGYSVSREKKESFPLTVTSAQKNPTAFYLCASSTLRENTNTDTQYFGPGTRLTVL.

The rearrangement uses TRBV27 and TRBJ2-7, with 9 bases lining up with TRBD2. The germline CDR1 and CDR2 sequences are MNHEY and SMNVEV (reference sequence). The CDR3 is made up of 16 amino acids. V was clipped by 0 bases and J by 3 bases; unmatched bases: 6. In DNA, the CDR3 is TGTGCCAGCAGTTTATCTGGCGCGGGGGGGATCTACGAGCAGTACTTC. This sequence encodes CASSLSGAGGIYEQYF.

This clone was seen only once. V is TRBV6-5 and J is TRBJ1-3, with 8 bases lining up with TRBD1. There are 14 residues in the CDR3. The V gene's germline CDR1 is MNHEY and CDR2 SVGAGI. V lost 8 bases, J lost 4 bases, and 7 bases stayed unmatched. CDR3 nucleotide sequence: TGTGCCAGCGTTGACAGGGGTTTAGGAAACACCATATATTTT. This translates into CASVDRGLGNTIYF.

This clone has a single count. This rearrangement joins TRBV6-5 to TRBJ1-2, with 8 bases fitting TRBD1. The trim removed 6 bases at V and 6 bases at J, leaving 6 bases unmatched. The CDR3 totals 13 residues. Germline V gene lookup returns CDR1 MNHEY and CDR2 SVGAGI. DNA for the CDR3: TGTGCCAGCAGAGAGCAGGGGGCGCATGGCTACACCTTC. Its protein is CASREQGAHGYTF.

The V call is TRBV15, the J call TRBJ2-7; 7 bases agree with TRBD1. This CDR3 spans 14 amino acids. The germline CDR1 and CDR2 sequences are LNHNV and YYDKDF (reference sequence). Trimming took 5 bases from V and 3 from J; bases not matched to a gene: 7. The CDR3 DNA sequence: TGTGCCACCAGCCGGGACAGCATAAACTACGAGCAGTACTTC. Translating it yields CATSRDSINYEQYF.

This clone was recorded only once. The CDR3 protein is CASSSRRGSSSYNEQFF. DNA for the CDR3: TGTGCCAGCAGCTCCCGTCGGGGGTCGAGCTCCTACAATGAGCAGTTCTTC. The rearrangement links TRBV3-1 (or the pseudogene TRBV3-2) to TRBJ2-1; the D gene is possibly TRBD2 (6 bases). The germline CDR1 and CDR2 sequences are LGHDT and YNNKEL (reference sequence). V was pared by 5 bases and J by 0 bases, with 17 bases between. The CDR3 has 17 amino acids.

The chain links TRBV19 to TRBJ2-7, with D possibly TRBD1 on 5 matching bases. V was pared by 5 bases and J by 3 bases, with 11 bases between. Germline V lookup: CDR1 LNHDA, CDR2 SQIVND (reference sequence). The CDR3 length is 13 residues. In DNA form, the CDR3 reads TGTGCCAGTAGTTGGGGCCAAAACTACGAGCAGTACTTC. Translated: CASSWGQNYEQYF.

The chain employs TRBV4-2 and TRBJ1-2; 7 bases align to TRBD1. V lost 0 bases, J lost 8 bases, and 9 bases stayed unmatched. The germline gives CDR1 LGHNA, CDR2 YNFKEQ. The CDR3 has 15 amino acids. The CDR3 region has the DNA TGTGCCAGCAGCCAAGATCGACAGGGTTCAGGCGGCTACACCTTC. This gives the protein CASSQDRQGSGGYTF.

The chain is built from TRBV4-2 and TRBJ1-1; D gene unclear. This CDR3 contains 13 residues. CDR1 and CDR2 (germline): LGHNA, YNFKEQ. V was clipped by 1 base and J by 4 bases, with 7 bases between them. CDR3 sequence (DNA): TGTGCCAGCAGCCAAGTCGAGGGCACTGAAGCTTTCTTT. Translation gives CASSQVEGTEAFF.

V usage is TRBV5-1 and J usage is TRBJ2-7, with D possibly matching TRBD1 (5 bases). Germline assignment: CDR1 SGHRS and CDR2 YFSETQ. V gave up 1 base and J gave up 2 bases, with 7 bases separating them. This CDR3 contains 13 residues. The CDR3 reads CASSLFRAYEQYF. CDR3 in DNA: TGCGCCAGCAGCTTGTTCAGGGCCTACGAGCAGTACTTC.

The chain links TRBV5-6 to TRBJ2-3; 7 bases agree with TRBD1. Germline values: CDR1 SGHDT, CDR2 YYEEEE. V lost 0 bases to trimming and J lost 6 bases; unmatched junction nucleotides: 7. The CDR3 runs to 15 residues. CDR3 nucleotides: TGTGCCAGCAGCTTGGGCGAGACAGGGCTGGATACGCAGTATTTT. It encodes CASSLGETGLDTQYF. Complete variable domain (other parts from reference TRBV5-6 and TRBJ2-3): DAGVTQSPTHLIKTRGQQVTLRCSPKSGHDTVSWYQQALGQGPQFIFQYYEEEERQRGNFPDRFSGHQFPNYSSELNVNALLLGDSALYLCASSLGETGLDTQYFGPGTRLTVL.

V gene TRBV6-5 combines with J gene TRBJ2-7, with 11 bases aligning to TRBD2. Germline lookup yields CDR1 MNHEY and CDR2 SVGAGI. This CDR3 is 15 amino acids long. The V segment lost 6 bases and the J segment 1 base; nucleotides outside the gene matches: 5. This chain's CDR3 is CASRKGLAESYEQYF. CDR3 bases: TGTGCCAGCAGAAAGGGACTAGCGGAATCCTACGAGCAGTACTTC.

This clone was seen a single time. The chain recombines TRBV6-5 with TRBJ2-1, with D perhaps TRBD1 (7 bases). The CDR3 has 16 amino acids. Trimming stripped 2 bases from V and 2 bases from J, with 13 bases between. Germline CDR1 reads MNHEY; CDR2 reads SVGAGI. CDR3 sequence: CASSYAGQPTYNEQFF. CDR3 sequence (DNA): TGTGCCAGCAGTTACGCGGGACAGCCTACCTACAATGAGCAGTTCTTC.

This clone was counted once. The rearrangement links TRBV19 to TRBJ1-2; 9 nucleotides agree with TRBD1. In germline, CDR1 is LNHDA, CDR2 SQIVND (reference sequence). V shed 5 bases, J shed 6 bases, and the junction held 10 bases outside the gene matches. The CDR3 has 15 amino acids. The CDR3: CASSRRTGDIDGYTF. As DNA, the CDR3 is TGTGCCAGTAGTCGTAGGACAGGGGATATCGATGGCTACACCTTC.

This sequence joins TRBV12-5 and TRBJ2-7, with D perhaps TRBD2 (6 bases). The V and J ends lost 6 bases and 0 bases respectively, with 15 bases between them. The CDR3 is made up of 15 amino acids. Germline V gene sequence: CDR1 LGHNT, CDR2 FRNRAP. CDR3 sequence: CASGIGGTDSYEQYF. The CDR3 coding sequence is TGTGCTAGTGGGATTGGGGGGACGGACTCCTACGAGCAGTACTTC.

V and J are TRBV27 and TRBJ1-3, with TRBD1 matching over 10 bases. The V segment lost 5 bases and the J segment 2 bases; nucleotides outside the gene matches: 6. The CDR3 is 16 amino acids. The germline CDR1 and CDR2 sequences are MNHEY and SMNVEV (reference sequence). CDR3 nucleotides: TGTGCCAGCAGTCTCCGACAGGGGGCCGCTGGAAACACCATATATTTT. The encoded protein is CASSLRQGAAGNTIYF.

The chain carries TRBV5-3 and TRBJ2-7; 8 bases map to TRBD2. TRBV5-3 is assigned to the ORF class and has an uncertain function. The CDR3 contains 16 residues. V shed 4 bases and J 7 bases; nucleotides not matched to a gene: 16. Written as DNA, the CDR3 is TGTGCCAGAAGCCCCCGGGAGCGGGGGCCCCCCATAGAGCAGTACTTC. Protein: CARSPRERGPPIEQYF.

This clone appeared a few times. The V gene is TRBV4-1, the J gene TRBJ1-1; D possibly corresponds to TRBD1 (6 bases). CDR1 is MGHRA and CDR2 is YSYEKL in the germline V gene. V dropped 5 bases and J dropped 5 bases, with 27 bases sitting between them. The CDR3 runs 18 residues. CDR3 coding DNA: TGCGCCAGCAGCTCCCGGGACAAAAACCCAAGGGTGGGAACTGAAGCTTTCTTT. Amino acid sequence: CASSSRDKNPRVGTEAFF.